Below, 30 T cell receptor beta chains from the same sample are listed, as sequenced in a study of Ad26.COV2.S vaccination and SARS-CoV-2 variants (TCRdb year 2021). What the treatment or condition label conveys for this sample: 15 to 20 received Ad26.COV2.S at low or high dose, single or two shots; 5 received placebo; per-sample allocation not given. Repertoires of vaccine and placebo recipients were sequenced from samples taken on day 63 after the first injection. Library preparation employed the immunoSEQ multiplex PCR assay. TCRdb stores this immuneACCESS table with in-frame sequences only. Part of the clones is absent; in the studies checked, under half of the shortfall reflects unresolved V genes, and no reason is known for the rest. This sample has 450,000 to 550,000 clones in its table, and approximately 90% of those were observed once. 1.7% of the sample lies in the top ten. The sequences come from peripheral blood, collected in a trial of Ad26.COV2.S vaccine versus placebo. These receptors came from a person aged 18-65 years who received the Ad26.COV2.S COVID-19 vaccine or a placebo.

The genes are TRBV10-3 and TRBJ2-1; D is perhaps TRBD2 (6 bases). CDR3 size: 15 residues. Germline loops: CDR1 ENHRY, CDR2 SYGVKD. The V gene lost 0 bases and the J gene lost 8 bases, with 14 bases spanning the gap. In DNA form, the CDR3 reads TGTGCCATCAGTGAGTCGTCGACTAGATTGGATGAGCAGTTCTTC. This translates into CAISESSTRLDEQFF.

The chain uses TRBV11-2 and TRBJ2-1, with D hard to call. The V gene lost 3 bases and the J gene lost 2 bases, with 11 bases spanning the gap. CDR1 and CDR2 (germline): SGHAT, FQNNGV. The CDR3 has 15 amino acids. CDR3 DNA: TGTGCCAGCAGCTTCTTGGCAGAGCCCTACAATGAGCAGTTCTTC. Translated: CASSFLAEPYNEQFF.

The chain uses TRBV30 and TRBJ2-1; D gene uncertain. The V end was cut by 5 bases, the J end by 6 bases, with 8 bases between. From germline, CDR1 is GTSNPN and CDR2 SVGIG (reference sequence). The CDR3 length is 11 residues. The chain's CDR3 is CAWGPLNEQFF. For the CDR3, the DNA is TGTGCCTGGGGACCTCTCAATGAGCAGTTCTTC.

The chain links TRBV9 to TRBJ1-4, with D unresolved. CDR3 length: 15 residues. V gave up 3 bases and J gave up 3 bases, with 12 bases separating them. Germline V gene lookup returns CDR1 SGDLS and CDR2 YYNGEE. The CDR3 nucleotides read TGTGCCAGCAGCGGGGGAGGCATAGCTAATGAAAAACTGTTTTTT. It translates to CASSGGGIANEKLFF.

This clone occurred once. This sequence joins TRBV7-2 and TRBJ1-3, with TRBD1 matching 7 bases. Germline-derived CDR1 and CDR2 are SGHTA and FQGNSA. J gave up 4 bases and V 2 bases, and 8 bases lay outside the gene matches. This CDR3 comprises 16 residues. The CDR3: CASSLQGERRGNTIYF. The CDR3 DNA is TGTGCCAGCAGCTTACAGGGGGAGAGAAGGGGAAACACCATATATTTT.

The chain couples TRBV7-9 to TRBJ1-2; no clear D gene. V lost 5 bases and J lost 5, with 12 bases in between. The CDR3 consists of 13 residues. Germline assignment: CDR1 SEHNR and CDR2 FQNEAQ (reference sequence). The CDR3 sequence: CASSQNSRYGYTF. In DNA, the CDR3 is TGTGCCAGCAGCCAAAACAGTCGGTATGGCTACACCTTC.

The chain recombines TRBV28 with TRBJ2-3, with D perhaps matching TRBD2 (6 bases). V was clipped by 5 bases and J by 4 bases, with 19 bases between them. The CDR3 spans 16 residues. CDR1 and CDR2 from the germline V gene are MDHEN and SYDVKM. The DNA of the CDR3 is TGTGCCAGCAGTCCTGTACCGCGGGACGGAGCAGATACGCAGTATTTT. Protein product: CASSPVPRDGADTQYF.

This rearrangement joins TRBV28 to TRBJ1-1; D not resolved. Trimming pared 5 bases from V and 4 bases from J, leaving 14 bases between. This CDR3 is 14 amino acids long. Per the germline V gene, CDR1 is MDHEN and CDR2 is SYDVKM. The CDR3 here is CASSSSMPGTEAFF. CDR3 DNA: TGTGCCAGCAGTAGTAGTATGCCGGGCACTGAAGCTTTCTTT.

The chain has TRBV27 and TRBJ1-2, with 12 bases fitting TRBD1. Germline V gives CDR1 MNHEY, CDR2 SMNVEV (reference sequence). The V gene end was trimmed by 6 bases and the J gene end by 1 base; junction bases not matched to a gene: 12. CDR3 length: 18 residues. CDR3 residues: CASRNFRGQGAVNYGYTF. CDR3 nucleotides: TGTGCCAGCAGGAACTTTCGGGGACAGGGGGCCGTTAACTATGGCTACACCTTC.

This clone was seen more than once but under ten times. The chain carries TRBV28 and TRBJ1-5; D is perhaps TRBD1 (6 bases). The germline V gene encodes CDR1 MDHEN and CDR2 SYDVKM. Trimming shortened V by 5 bases and J by 6 bases, and 11 bases separated the two germline ends. The CDR3 runs to 13 residues. CDR3 protein: CASSLRQVQPQHF. CDR3 DNA: TGTGCCAGCAGTCTCAGACAGGTTCAGCCCCAGCATTTT.

The genes are TRBV7-3 and TRBJ2-3, with TRBD2 matching 9 bases. V shed 5 bases, J shed 2 bases, and the junction held 5 bases outside the gene matches. The CDR3 is 15 amino acids. CDR1 and CDR2 (germline): SGHTA, FQGTGA. The CDR3 loop reads CASSALAGLTDTQYF. CDR3 DNA: TGTGCCAGCAGCGCCCTAGCGGGACTCACAGATACGCAGTATTTT.

The chain links TRBV18 to TRBJ1-1, with D maybe TRBD1 (6 bases). V was trimmed by 2 bases and J by 4 bases, leaving 14 bases between them. The V gene's germline CDR1 is KGHSH and CDR2 LQKENI. This CDR3 has 15 amino acids. CDR3: CASSPTRGAITEAFF. CDR3 bases: TGTGCCAGCTCACCAACGCGGGGGGCCATCACTGAAGCTTTCTTT.

This chain links TRBV19 with TRBJ1-1; 7 bases align to TRBD1. The CDR3 sequence is 13 residues long. The V gene's germline CDR1 is LNHDA and CDR2 SQIVND (reference sequence). J gave up 8 bases and V 0 bases, and 3 bases lay outside the gene matches. CDR3 nucleotides: TGTGCCAGTAGTATAGATTGGACAGGCGAAGCTTTCTTT. This gives the protein CASSIDWTGEAFF. Full variable domain (remainder filled in from reference TRBV19 and TRBJ1-1): DGGITQSPKYLFRKEGQNVTLSCEQNLNHDAMYWYRQDPGQGLRLIYYSQIVNDFQKGDIAEGYSVSREKKESFPLTVTSAQKNPTAFYLCASSIDWTGEAFFGQGTRLTVV.

The CDR3 DNA sequence: TGCGCCAGCACCCCGGGAAATAGCGGGGGGTCCCTCGGGCCCTACGAGCAGTACTTC. As protein: CASTPGNSGGSLGPYEQYF. The rearrangement links TRBV5-1 to TRBJ2-7; 10 bases agree with TRBD2. Germline CDR1 SGHRS, CDR2 YFSETQ. The CDR3 is 19 residues long. Trimming took 6 bases from V and 2 from J; bases not matched to a gene: 20.

The V call is TRBV7-2, the J call TRBJ2-3; 14 bases align to TRBD2. Trimming cost V 5 bases and J 6 bases; bases outside gene matches: 7. From germline, CDR1 is SGHTA and CDR2 FQGNSA. The CDR3 covers 16 residues. The CDR3: CASSPRLAGGADTQYF. The CDR3 DNA sequence: TGTGCCAGCAGCCCAAGACTAGCGGGGGGGGCGGATACGCAGTATTTT.

This chain links TRBV27 with TRBJ2-1; D unclear. The CDR3 loop spans 14 amino acids. Germline V gives CDR1 MNHEY, CDR2 SMNVEV (reference sequence). The V and J ends lost 0 bases and 5 bases respectively, with 8 bases between them. This CDR3 reads CASSLSQGNNEQFF. DNA for the CDR3: TGTGCCAGCAGTTTATCCCAAGGGAACAATGAGCAGTTCTTC.

This chain links TRBV19 with TRBJ1-1; weak D call: TRBD1 (5 bases). Trimming took off 5 bases at V and 5 bases at J, with 12 bases between the two ends. In germline, CDR1 is LNHDA, CDR2 SQIVND (reference sequence). The CDR3 consists of 13 residues. This CDR3 is CASSLKQETEAFF. In DNA, the CDR3 is TGTGCCAGTAGTTTGAAACAGGAAACTGAAGCTTTCTTT. The full variable domain, in which reference TRBV19 and TRBJ1-1 provide the parts outside the CDR3, is DGGITQSPKYLFRKEGQNVTLSCEQNLNHDAMYWYRQDPGQGLRLIYYSQIVNDFQKGDIAEGYSVSREKKESFPLTVTSAQKNPTAFYLCASSLKQETEAFFGQGTRLTVV.

The chain couples TRBV10-3 to TRBJ2-6; perhaps TRBD1 as D (6 bases). Trimming took 10 bases from V and 0 from J, leaving 13 bases between them. The length of the CDR3 is 15 residues. Looked up from germline, CDR1 is ENHRY and CDR2 is SYGVKD. The CDR3: CATLTGDSGANVLTF. Written as DNA, the CDR3 is TGTGCCACACTGACAGGCGACTCTGGGGCCAACGTCCTGACTTTC.

The CDR3 region is CATLGSGYSYTF. The CDR3 DNA is TGTGCCACCCTGGGGAGTGGGTATAGCTACACCTTC. V is TRBV28 and J is TRBJ1-2; no clear D. CDR1 MDHEN and CDR2 SYDVKM come from the germline V gene. The CDR3 spans 12 residues. V was shortened by 10 bases and J by 9 bases, with 18 bases between the two germline ends.

The J gene is TRBJ1-3, the V gene TRBV3-1 (or the pseudogene TRBV3-2), with a tentative D call TRBD1 (5 bases). V lost 0 bases and J 0 bases, leaving 12 bases between the germline ends. The length of the CDR3 is 17 residues. Germline CDR1 is LGHDT and CDR2 is YNNKEL (reference sequence). The CDR3, as DNA: TGTGCCAGCAGCCAAGATTTTACAGGCAGCTCTGGAAACACCATATATTTT. Translating it yields CASSQDFTGSSGNTIYF.

The gene calls are TRBV9 and TRBJ2-1; 10 nucleotides align to TRBD2. The V segment lost 4 bases and the J segment 2 bases; nucleotides outside the gene matches: 3. Germline V gene lookup returns CDR1 SGDLS and CDR2 YYNGEE. The CDR3 has 15 residues. The CDR3 here is CASSRTSGTYNEQFF. The CDR3 DNA reads as TGTGCCAGCAGCCGTACTAGCGGGACCTACAATGAGCAGTTCTTC.

This clone was observed a few times. This chain joins TRBV30 and TRBJ2-5; 7 positions agree with TRBD2. The germline V gene has CDR1 GTSNPN and CDR2 SVGIG (reference sequence). J was trimmed by 5 bases and V by 0 bases; bases with no gene match: 15. The CDR3 loop spans 17 amino acids. The CDR3 DNA sequence: TGTGCCTGGAGTGTACAAGTCGGGGAGGGGTTGGAGGAGACCCAGTACTTC. Protein product: CAWSVQVGEGLEETQYF.

V usage is TRBV6-2 or TRBV6-3 and J usage is TRBJ2-3; 7 bases match TRBD2. The CDR3 consists of 17 residues. The V segment lost 0 bases and the J segment 3 bases; nucleotides outside the gene matches: 9. The germline CDR1 and CDR2 sequences are MNHEY and SVGEGT. The CDR3 spells CASSYSSTSVSTDTQYF. The CDR3 DNA sequence: TGTGCCAGCAGTTACTCGAGTACTAGCGTTTCAACAGATACGCAGTATTTT.

The chain employs TRBV28 and TRBJ2-1, with TRBD2 matching 8 bases. This CDR3 contains 16 residues. Germline values: CDR1 MDHEN, CDR2 SYDVKM. V trimming: 1 base; J trimming: 3 bases; junction bases outside the gene matches: 5. In nucleotides, the CDR3 is TGTGCCAGCAGTTTATCTGGGGCGGGGGGCTACAATGAGCAGTTCTTC. Encoded protein: CASSLSGAGGYNEQFF.

The V gene is TRBV5-1, the J gene TRBJ1-4; 8 bases match TRBD1. The CDR3 consists of 15 residues. CDR1 and CDR2 (germline): SGHRS, YFSETQ. V trimming: 4 bases; J trimming: 7 bases; junction bases outside the gene matches: 9. CDR3 residues: CASSTDRVGSEKLFF. CDR3 DNA: TGCGCCAGCAGCACGGACAGGGTTGGGAGTGAAAAACTGTTTTTT.

This clone was picked up one time. The V gene is TRBV9, the J gene TRBJ2-7; D is undetermined. This CDR3 is built from 15 residues. Germline V gene data show CDR1 as SGDLS and CDR2 as YYNGEE. V was trimmed by 0 bases and J by 4 bases, leaving 14 bases between them. This CDR3 reads CASSVGPVGYYEQYF. CDR3 DNA: TGTGCCAGCAGCGTAGGGCCAGTTGGTTATTACGAGCAGTACTTC. Based on the CDR3 plus reference TRBV9 and TRBJ2-7, the full variable domain is DSGVTQTPKHLITATGQRVTLRCSPRSGDLSVYWYQQSLDQGLQFLIQYYNGEERAKGNILERFSAQQFPDLHSELNLSSLELGDSALYFCASSVGPVGYYEQYFGPGTRLTVT.

V and J are TRBV7-9 and TRBJ2-3; 8 bases line up with TRBD2. The CDR3 is 14 residues long. Germline V CDR1 and CDR2: SEHNR, FQNEAQ (reference sequence). V lost 6 bases and J lost 4; bases outside the gene matches: 6. This CDR3 is CASSRPGGADTQYF. As DNA, the CDR3 is TGTGCCAGCAGTCGGCCGGGAGGGGCAGATACGCAGTATTTT.

This chain links TRBV21-1 with TRBJ2-5; the D call of TRBD1 is as the table states it, not checked on the DNA. TRBV21-1 is a recognized pseudogene. The CDR3 has 17 residues. CDR3 nucleotides: TGTGCCAGCAGCGAACCCGGGACAGGGGGCTTGTCGGAGACCCAGTACTTC. This sequence encodes CASSEPGTGGLSETQYF.

This clone has more than one count but fewer than ten. J is TRBJ1-6 and V is TRBV3-1 (or the pseudogene TRBV3-2), with TRBD1 as a possible D gene (6 bases). This CDR3 region has 16 residues. CDR1 and CDR2 from the germline V gene are LGHDT and YNNKEL (reference sequence). The V end was cut by 1 base, the J end by 6 bases, with 13 bases between. CDR3 coding DNA: TGTGCCAGCAGCCAAGGACGGACAGTTACTAATTCACCCCTCCACTTT. Amino acids: CASSQGRTVTNSPLHF.

The rearrangement joins TRBV28 to TRBJ2-3; D is unresolved. This CDR3 comprises 17 residues. In germline, CDR1 is MDHEN, CDR2 SYDVKM. Trimming removed 5 bases from V and 0 bases from J, with 18 bases in between. DNA of the CDR3: TGTGCCAGCAGTCCGCAAAGGACCTCCGGTAGCACAGATACGCAGTATTTT. As protein: CASSPQRTSGSTDTQYF.